This T cell receptor beta chain was sequenced for a study of T cell responses to AZD1222 COVID-19 vaccine. Study-level results: It should be noted that donors were predominantly white British and more often female, and clonal diversity was possibly underestimated.

Profiling relied on immunoSEQ multiplex PCR, and the TCRdb table lists in-frame clones only, not all of them. The sample has 130,000 to 150,000 clones; nearly 90% are singletons. Comment on this clone: What it recognizes is unknown.

The sample here was peripheral blood, taken on day 0 of AZD1222 vaccination. The clonotype originates from an adult in good health.

CDR3 amino acids: CASSLGRRSNSPLHF. The CDR3 nucleotides read TGTGCCAGCAGCTTGGGGCGGCGATCTAATTCACCCCTCCACTTT. The rearrangement links TRBV5-8 to TRBJ1-6; D gene ambiguous. CDR1 and CDR2 (germline): SGHTS, YDEGEE. The CDR3 is made up of 15 amino acids. Trimming removed 0 bases at V and 6 bases at J, with 10 bases between.